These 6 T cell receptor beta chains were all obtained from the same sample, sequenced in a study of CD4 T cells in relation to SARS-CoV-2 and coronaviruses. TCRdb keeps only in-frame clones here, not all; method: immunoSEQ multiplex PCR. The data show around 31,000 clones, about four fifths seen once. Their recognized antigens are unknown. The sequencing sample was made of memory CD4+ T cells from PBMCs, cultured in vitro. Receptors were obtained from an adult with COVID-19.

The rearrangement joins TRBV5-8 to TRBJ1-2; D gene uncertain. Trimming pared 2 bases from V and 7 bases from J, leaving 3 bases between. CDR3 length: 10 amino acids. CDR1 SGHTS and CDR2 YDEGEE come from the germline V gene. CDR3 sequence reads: CASSFFGYTF. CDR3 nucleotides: TGTGCCAGCAGCTTTTTTGGCTACACCTTC.

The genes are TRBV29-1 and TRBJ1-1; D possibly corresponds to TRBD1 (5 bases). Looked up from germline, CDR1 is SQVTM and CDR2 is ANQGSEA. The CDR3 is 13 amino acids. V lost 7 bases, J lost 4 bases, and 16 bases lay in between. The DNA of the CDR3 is TGCAGCGCAACCCGGGACGCTTCCACTGAAGCTTTCTTT. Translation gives CSATRDASTEAFF.

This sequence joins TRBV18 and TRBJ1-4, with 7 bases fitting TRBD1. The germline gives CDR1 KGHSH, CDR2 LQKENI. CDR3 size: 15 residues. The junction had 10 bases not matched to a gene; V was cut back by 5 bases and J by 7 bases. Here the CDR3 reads CASSAYRGGGEKLFF. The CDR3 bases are TGTGCCAGCTCAGCTTACAGGGGAGGAGGTGAAAAACTGTTTTTT.

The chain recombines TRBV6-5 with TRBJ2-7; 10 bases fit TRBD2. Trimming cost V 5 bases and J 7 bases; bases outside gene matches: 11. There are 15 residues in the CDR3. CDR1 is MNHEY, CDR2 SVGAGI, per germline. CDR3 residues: CASSPPSGGGGEQYF. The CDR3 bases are TGTGCCAGCAGTCCACCTAGCGGGGGTGGGGGGGAGCAGTACTTC.

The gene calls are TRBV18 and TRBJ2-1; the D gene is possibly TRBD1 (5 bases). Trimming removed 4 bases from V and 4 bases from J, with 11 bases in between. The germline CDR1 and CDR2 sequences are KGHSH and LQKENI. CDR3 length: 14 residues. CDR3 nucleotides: TGTGCCAGCTCACGGTCCAGGGATTACAATGAGCAGTTCTTC. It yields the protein CASSRSRDYNEQFF.

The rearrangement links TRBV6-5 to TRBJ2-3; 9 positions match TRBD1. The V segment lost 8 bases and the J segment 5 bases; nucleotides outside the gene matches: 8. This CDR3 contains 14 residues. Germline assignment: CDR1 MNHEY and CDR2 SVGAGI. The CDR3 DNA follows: TGTGCCAGCGGGACAGGGATGGTTGGAGATACGCAGTATTTT. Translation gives CASGTGMVGDTQYF.